This passage covers 14 T cell receptor beta chains from one sample sequenced in a study of CD8 T cells in ankylosing spondylitis. From the 5' RACE reads, TCRdb called clonotypes with MiXCR, one entry per CDR3 protein. The sample contains tens of thousands of distinct CDR3 sequences, about 9.3% of which appear only once. Material: blood, either unsorted or a sorted T cell fraction (not recorded which). Source of these receptors: a male donor with ankylosing spondylitis or in good health (not recorded which).

The chain employs TRBV12-3 or TRBV12-4 and TRBJ2-7; perhaps D is TRBD1 or TRBD2 (5 bases each). Deletions cut 3 bases from V and 2 bases from J, with 14 bases between. The CDR3 covers 15 residues. CDR3 nucleotide sequence: TGTGCCAGCAGTTTGTGGGACCGTCGAGCCTACGAGCAGTACTTC. As protein: CASSLWDRRAYEQYF.

This clonotype was detected a few times. The chain couples TRBV25-1 to TRBJ2-2; 9 bases match TRBD2. Germline lookup yields CDR1 MGHDK and CDR2 SYGVNS. The CDR3 is 18 amino acids. V lost 10 bases, J lost 0 bases, and 15 bases stayed unmatched. The CDR3 bases are TGTGCCACCCCATGTGGCGGGAGGGCCCATGCGAACACCGGGGAGCTGTTTTTT. It yields the protein CATPCGGRAHANTGELFF.

Points on this clonotype: At one end the junction does not follow the germline gene, possibly because of a read error. The rearrangement joins TRBV4-1 to TRBJ2-7; maybe TRBD2 (6 bases). The CDR3 is 13 amino acids. Germline V gives CDR1 MGHRA, CDR2 YSYEKL. This chain's CDR3 is CASRPGLPYEQYF. CDR3 DNA: TGTGCCAGCAGGCCGGGACTCCCCTACGAGCAGTACTTC.

There are many counts of this clonotype. This sequence joins TRBV20-1 and TRBJ2-1; D not certain. This CDR3 contains 13 residues. The germline V gene has CDR1 DFQATT and CDR2 SNEGSKA (reference sequence). Trimming shortened V by 0 bases and J by 7 bases, and 10 bases separated the two germline ends. CDR3 in DNA: TGCAGTGCTAGAGATTTATCTCTGAATGAGCAGTTCTTC. Its translation is CSARDLSLNEQFF.

This clonotype came up many times. V usage is TRBV6-1 and J usage is TRBJ2-7, with TRBD1 as a possible D gene (5 bases). CDR1 is MNHNS and CDR2 is SASEGT in the germline V gene. This CDR3 is built from 14 residues. V was clipped by 6 bases and J by 3 bases, with 15 bases between them. The CDR3 nucleotides read TGTGCCAGCAGCACTACTCCAGACAGCTACGAGCAGTACTTC. Translated: CASSTTPDSYEQYF.

The chain is built from TRBV7-9 and TRBJ2-7; a weak D match, TRBD2 (5 bases). Trimming took 4 bases from V and 7 from J, leaving 11 bases between them. In germline, CDR1 is SEHNR, CDR2 FQNEAQ (reference sequence). CDR3 length: 12 amino acids. CDR3 nucleotides: TGTGCCAGCAGCTCCACGTCGGGGGAGCAGTACTTC. Its translation: CASSSTSGEQYF. Supplemented by reference TRBV7-9 and TRBJ2-7, the full variable domain reads DTGVSQNPRHKITKRGQNVTFRCDPISEHNRLYWYRQTLGQGPEFLTYFQNEAQLEKSRLLSDRFSAERPKGSFSTLEIQRTEQGDSAMYLCASSSTSGEQYFGPGTRLTVT.

The CDR3 DNA sequence: TGTGCCAGCAGTGGACTAGCGATCTACAATGAGCAGTTCTTC. Encoded protein: CASSGLAIYNEQFF. V is TRBV12-3 or TRBV12-4 and J is TRBJ2-1; 9 nucleotides align to TRBD2. V lost 5 bases, J lost 3 bases, and 2 bases stayed unmatched. The CDR3 sequence is 14 residues long.

Many counts were recorded for this clonotype. Here the CDR3 DNA reads TGTGCCACCAGCGTGACGACTAGCCACGAGCAGTACTTC. Protein sequence: CATSVTTSHEQYF. This chain connects TRBV15 to TRBJ2-7, with TRBD2 matching 7 bases. Trimming cost V 5 bases and J 5 bases; bases outside gene matches: 6. The CDR3 is 13 residues long. Germline assignment: CDR1 LNHNV and CDR2 YYDKDF (reference sequence).

This clonotype has at least ten counts. This chain uses TRBV7-9 with TRBJ1-6; 7 nucleotides line up with TRBD1. The V gene end was trimmed by 5 bases and the J gene end by 7 bases; junction bases not matched to a gene: 8. The CDR3 has 15 residues. Germline CDR1 and CDR2: SEHNR and FQNEAQ (reference sequence). CDR3 DNA sequence: TGTGCCAGCAGCGCCCCGACAGGGAGCAATTCACCCCTCCACTTT. It yields the protein CASSAPTGSNSPLHF.

At least ten counts were recorded for this clonotype. Written as DNA, the CDR3 is TGCAGTGCTAGAGAGGGGAGCCTCAATCAGCCCCAGCATTTT. As protein: CSAREGSLNQPQHF. V and J are TRBV20-1 and TRBJ1-5; D is uncertain. The CDR3 totals 14 residues. V lost 0 bases and J lost 3, with 9 bases in between. Germline-derived CDR1 and CDR2 are DFQATT and SNEGSKA (reference sequence).

This clonotype has at least ten counts. This chain joins TRBV3-1 and TRBJ2-6; D not resolved. V lost 0 bases to trimming and J lost 6 bases, with 9 bases between them. Germline loops: CDR1 LGHDT, CDR2 YNNKEL (reference sequence). The CDR3 sequence is 15 residues long. The DNA of the CDR3 is TGTGCCAGCAGCCAAGAAGGACCTATGGCCAACGTCCTGACTTTC. Translation: CASSQEGPMANVLTF.

This rearrangement joins TRBV7-9 to TRBJ2-1; the D gene is possibly TRBD1 (6 bases). From germline, CDR1 is SEHNR and CDR2 FQNEAQ (reference sequence). Trimming pared 6 bases from V and 12 bases from J, leaving 12 bases between. The CDR3 is 11 amino acids. CDR3 loop: CASRRDRTQFF. CDR3 in DNA: TGTGCCAGCAGACGAGACAGGACGCAGTTCTTC.

In this sample, this clonotype turned up many times. V usage is TRBV5-1 and J usage is TRBJ2-5, with 9 bases identical to TRBD2. V dropped 4 bases and J dropped 2; count of bases not matched to a gene: 9. Germline lookup yields CDR1 SGHRS and CDR2 YFSETQ. The CDR3 runs to 16 residues. Written as DNA, the CDR3 is TGCGCCAGCAGCCCGGGGTTAGCGGGAGCACAAGAGACCCAGTACTTC. Protein product: CASSPGLAGAQETQYF.

At least ten counts were recorded for this clonotype. This chain joins TRBV5-1 and TRBJ2-7, with 7 bases aligning to TRBD1. J was trimmed by 5 bases and V by 0 bases; bases with no gene match: 8. Germline-derived CDR1 and CDR2 are SGHRS and YFSETQ. The CDR3 totals 15 residues. The CDR3 DNA reads as TGCGCCAGCAGCTTGGTTCAGGGGGTGATCGACGAGCAGTACTTC. This sequence encodes CASSLVQGVIDEQYF.